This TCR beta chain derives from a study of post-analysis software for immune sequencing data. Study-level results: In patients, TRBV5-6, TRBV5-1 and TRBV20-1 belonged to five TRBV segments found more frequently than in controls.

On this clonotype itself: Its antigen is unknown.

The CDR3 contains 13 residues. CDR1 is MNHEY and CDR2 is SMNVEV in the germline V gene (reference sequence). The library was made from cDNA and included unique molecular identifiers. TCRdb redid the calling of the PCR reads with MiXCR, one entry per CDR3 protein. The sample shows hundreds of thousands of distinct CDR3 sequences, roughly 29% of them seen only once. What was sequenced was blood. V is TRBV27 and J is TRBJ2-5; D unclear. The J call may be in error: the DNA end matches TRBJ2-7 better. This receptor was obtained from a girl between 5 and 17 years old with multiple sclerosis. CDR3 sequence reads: CASSPRVPYEQYF. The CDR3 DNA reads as TGTGCCAGCAGTCCGCGAGTCCCCTACGAGCAGTACTTC.